The sequence of this TCR beta chain was determined in a study of response to subunit inactivated influenza vaccine. Overall study findings and caveats: The study's authors posited that every seasonal influenza vaccination enlists few new T cells.

This clonotype was found a few times. Its antigen is currently unknown. TCRdb reprocessed the RT-PCR reads with MiXCR, giving one entry per CDR3 protein. The top ten clones hold 11% of a sample with around 580,000 distinct CDR3 sequences, less than 15% of them seen once. The CDR3 runs 14 residues. The ends were cut back, 2 bases at V and 7 bases at J, with 15 bases in the middle. Germline CDR1 reads ENHRY; CDR2 reads SYGVKD. The chain joins TRBV10-3 to TRBJ2-7; TRBD2 is a possible D gene (6 bases). The sample in question was PBMCs from blood, obtained 11 to 12 days after vaccination. This TCR derives from a man in his forties or fifties who received an inactivated influenza vaccine. CDR3 sequence: CAISEMASDGEQYF. CDR3 DNA: TGTGCCATCAGTGAGATGGCTAGCGATGGGGAGCAGTACTTC.